These 18 T cell receptor beta chains were sequenced from one sample in a study of cytomegalovirus exposure and HLA in healthy donors (dated by TCRdb to 2015 to 2018). To prepare the library, the immunoSEQ multiplex PCR assay was applied. For the multiplex PCR, a mixture combining 60 forward primers for TCR Vbeta segments and 13 reverse primers for TCR Jbeta segments was used. The source is immuneACCESS, and TCRdb retained only in-frame sequences with V and J called. Part of the clones is not carried over; for the studies checked, unresolved V genes explain less than half of this, and the remainder is unexplained. The sample contains about 140,000 clones, just under 85% of them found a single time. The ten largest clones take up over 9.5% of the sample. Source material: PBMCs. The receptors here all came from a woman in her sixties in good health and CMV-seropositive.

Only one count was recorded for this clone. This sequence joins TRBV4-1 and TRBJ1-3; D gene ambiguous. Germline CDR1 is MGHRA and CDR2 is YSYEKL. CDR3 length: 17 residues. V lost 4 bases, J lost 0 bases, and 16 bases lay in between. The CDR3 region has the DNA TGCGCCAGCAGCCCACGCCCGACGGCGGTCTCTGGAAACACCATATATTTT. It translates to CASSPRPTAVSGNTIYF.

This sequence joins TRBV7-3 and TRBJ1-1; D is perhaps TRBD1 (6 bases). V shed 6 bases and J shed 3 bases, with 14 bases lying between them. Per germline, CDR1 SGHTA and CDR2 FQGTGA. The CDR3 is 14 residues long. The CDR3 nucleotides are TGTGCCAGCAGTAGACAGGCTGGCGACACTGAAGCTTTCTTT. The encoded protein is CASSRQAGDTEAFF. The whole variable domain, remainder taken from reference TRBV7-3 and TRBJ1-1, is GAGVSQTPSNKVTEKGKYVELRCDPISGHTALYWYRQSLGQGPEFLIYFQGTGAADDSGLPNDRFFAVRPEGSVSTLKIQRTERGDSAVYLCASSRQAGDTEAFFGQGTRLTVV.

This chain uses TRBV25-1 with TRBJ2-7, with D possibly TRBD2 on 6 matching bases. The germline CDR1 and CDR2 sequences are MGHDK and SYGVNS. The CDR3 spans 12 residues. V was pared by 10 bases and J by 3 bases, with 13 bases between. The CDR3 spells CATSGGIYEQYF. The CDR3 DNA reads TGTGCCACCTCCGGGGGAATCTACGAGCAGTACTTC.

The chain combines TRBV12-5 with TRBJ1-1; D unresolved. CDR1 and CDR2 from the germline V gene are LGHNT and FRNRAP. Trimming took off 4 bases at V and 6 bases at J, with 12 bases between the two ends. This CDR3 contains 13 residues. DNA of the CDR3: TGTGCTAGTGGTTCCCCCACGAGCCCTGAAGCTTTCTTT. This translates into CASGSPTSPEAFF.

The chain carries TRBV27 and TRBJ1-1; weak D call: TRBD1 (5 bases). Germline CDR1 and CDR2: MNHEY and SMNVEV (reference sequence). V was cut by 3 bases and J by 6 bases, with 11 bases left in between. The length of the CDR3 is 13 residues. CDR3 in amino acids: CASSFAGKAEAFF. The CDR3 region has the DNA TGTGCCAGCAGTTTTGCAGGGAAGGCTGAAGCTTTCTTT.

The chain couples TRBV30 to TRBJ2-7; 13 nucleotides align to TRBD2. Germline loops: CDR1 GTSNPN, CDR2 SVGIG (reference sequence). This CDR3 has 15 amino acids. The V segment lost 7 bases and the J segment 5 bases; nucleotides outside the gene matches: 11. CDR3 nucleotides: TGTGCCTCACTCCGGACTAGCGGGAGTCAGAACGAGCAGTACTTC. Residues: CASLRTSGSQNEQYF.

The rearrangement joins TRBV9 to TRBJ2-5; 8 bases are shared with TRBD1. The CDR3 is 14 residues long. The V and J ends lost 1 base and 5 bases, in that order; junction bases with no gene match: 4. Per germline, CDR1 SGDLS and CDR2 YYNGEE. The CDR3 loop is CASSVQTGAETQYF. In DNA form, the CDR3 reads TGTGCCAGCAGCGTACAGACAGGGGCCGAGACCCAGTACTTC.

The genes are TRBV7-9 and TRBJ2-2; TRBD2 matches at 9 bases. J gave up 4 bases and V 3 bases, and 6 bases lay outside the gene matches. The germline CDR1 and CDR2 sequences are SEHNR and FQNEAQ (reference sequence). The CDR3 totals 16 residues. The chain's CDR3 is CASSFASGMGTGELFF. The CDR3 coding sequence is TGTGCCAGCAGCTTTGCTAGCGGGATGGGCACCGGGGAGCTGTTTTTT.

This chain uses TRBV6-4 with TRBJ2-3; perhaps TRBD2 as D (6 bases). With 2 bases removed from V and 7 bases from J, the gap between germline ends came to 10 bases. The CDR3 extends over 13 amino acids. The germline V gene has CDR1 MRHNA and CDR2 SNTAGT. The CDR3 DNA sequence: TGTGCCAGCAGTGACGGGGGACTCAATACGCAGTATTTT. Translation: CASSDGGLNTQYF.

This chain joins TRBV4-3 and TRBJ1-5, with TRBD1 matching 8 bases. The junction had 6 bases not matched to a gene; V was cut back by 4 bases and J by 7 bases. This CDR3 has 14 residues. CDR1 and CDR2 from the germline V gene are LGHNA and YSLEER. CDR3 protein: CASSLDRGRQPQHF. CDR3 nucleotides: TGCGCCAGCAGCCTTGACAGGGGACGACAGCCCCAGCATTTT.

The chain couples TRBV10-3 to TRBJ2-3; 10 bases match TRBD2. This CDR3 is built from 19 residues. With V trimmed by 3 bases and J by 0 bases, 12 bases remained unmatched. Germline values: CDR1 ENHRY, CDR2 SYGVKD. The CDR3 DNA reads TGTGCCATCAGTGATCCAGGACTAGCGGACCGCTCTAGCACAGATACGCAGTATTTT. Encoded protein: CAISDPGLADRSSTDTQYF.

To note about this clone: The same CDR3 can be traced to other DNA sequences in this sample. The chain uses TRBV2 and TRBJ2-7; D is unresolved. The CDR3 runs 12 residues. V lost 6 bases and J 6 bases, leaving 12 bases between the germline ends. CDR1 is SNHLY and CDR2 is FYNNEI in the germline V gene. CDR3 bases: TGTGCCAGCAGCAGGCAGGTTGTCGAGCAGTACTTC. Translating it yields CASSRQVVEQYF.

The count of this clone is one. The CDR3 region is CASSLSPIAEAFF. CDR3 DNA: TGTGCCAGCAGCTTATCCCCCATTGCTGAAGCTTTCTTT. The rearrangement joins TRBV11-1 to TRBJ1-1; the D is unclear. Germline V gives CDR1 SGHAT, CDR2 FQDESV (reference sequence). The CDR3 covers 13 residues. Trimming cost V 2 bases and J 6 bases, with 10 bases left between them.

This chain joins TRBV7-2 and TRBJ2-2; no definite D call. CDR1 and CDR2 from the germline V gene are SGHTA and FQGNSA. The length of the CDR3 is 11 residues. Between the trimmed V and J ends, which lost 2 bases and 7 bases, there was a span of 2 bases. CDR3 protein: CASSLYGELFF. For the CDR3, the DNA is TGTGCCAGCAGCTTATACGGGGAGCTGTTTTTT.

The chain couples TRBV4-3 to TRBJ2-5; D is uncertain. Looked up from germline, CDR1 is LGHNA and CDR2 is YSLEER. This CDR3 spans 14 amino acids. V lost 0 bases and J lost 5, with 10 bases in between. The chain's CDR3 is CASSQESYRETQYF. In DNA form, the CDR3 reads TGCGCCAGCAGCCAAGAATCCTACCGGGAGACCCAGTACTTC.

The rearrangement links TRBV21-1 to TRBJ2-5; the table's TRBD2 call for D was not verified on the DNA. TRBV21-1 is classified as a pseudogene. This CDR3 is 15 amino acids long. CDR3 amino acids: CARSNPPSGQETQYF. DNA of the CDR3: TGTGCCAGAAGCAACCCCCCTAGCGGACAAGAGACCCAGTACTTC.

V is TRBV28 and J is TRBJ1-5; D is uncertain. The CDR3 has 12 amino acids. V gave up 4 bases and J gave up 7 bases, with 8 bases separating them. Per the germline V gene, CDR1 is MDHEN and CDR2 is SYDVKM. CDR3 sequence (DNA): TGTGCCAGCAGTTATCAGAGGCAGCCCCAGCATTTT. Protein: CASSYQRQPQHF. Full variable domain (missing parts from reference TRBV28 and TRBJ1-5): DVKVTQSSRYLVKRTGEKVFLECVQDMDHENMFWYRQDPGLGLRLIYFSYDVKMKEKGDIPEGYSVSREKKERFSLILESASTNQTSMYLCASSYQRQPQHFGDGTRLSIL.

The V call is TRBV12-1, the J call TRBJ2-5; the table's D call of TRBD2 was not tested on the DNA. TRBV12-1 is a pseudogene. The CDR3 runs 14 residues. In DNA, the CDR3 is TGTGCCAGCAGCTTGATAGCGGGTCAAGAGACCCAGTACTTC. It encodes CASSLIAGQETQYF.